A selection of T cell receptor beta chains follows, all from one sample in a study of identical twins. TCRdb re-derived calls from the 5' RACE reads in MiXCR, one entry per CDR3 protein. There are some 320,000 distinct CDR3 sequences in the sample; roughly 12% occur only once, and around 6.9% lies in the top ten. These data also formed part of another study, on yellow fever vaccine responses in identical twins.

Sequenced: CD8+ T cells sorted from blood. The receptor set was obtained from a woman under 30 in good health. Each CDR3 is given with its conserved first and last residue. A D gene is named only where the DNA matches it firmly. Clone size is shown for a subset of rows, as once, few, many or a class of expanded clone.

>-|TRBJ2-7|TRBV5-5|TRBD2
TGTGCCATCAGCGGAACCGAGCGGGGCGAGCAGTACTTC
CAISGTERGEQYF
>few|TRBJ2-5|TRBV28|-
TGTGCCAGCAGTTTACCGAATCGTGGGGAGTTGGGGCAAGAGACCCAGTACTTC
CASSLPNRGELGQETQYF
>few|TRBJ1-5|TRBV19|TRBD1
TGTGCCAGTAGTGACAGGGTGGGACAGCCCCAGCATTTT
CASSDRVGQPQHF
>many|TRBJ2-1|TRBV29-1|-
TGCAGCGTCGGTTCGCGGGAGCAGTTCTTC
CSVGSREQFF
>many|TRBJ1-6|TRBV6-5|TRBD1
TGTGCCAGCAGTTCCGGGGACAGTCTCTCCTATAATTCACCCCTCCACTTT
CASSSGDSLSYNSPLHF
>-|TRBJ2-3|TRBV5-1|TRBD2
TGCGCCAGCAGCTTGGAACTAGCGGGGGGGGCAGATACGCAGTATTTT
CASSLELAGGADTQYF
>-|TRBJ2-5|TRBV7-6|-
TGTGCCAGCAGCCTGTCGACAGGAACCCAAGAGACCCAGTACTTC
CASSLSTGTQETQYF
>-|TRBJ2-3|TRBV7-2|-
TGTGCCAGCAGCCTACCGGACATGACAGGAGCGTTCACAGATACGCAGTATTTT
CASSLPDMTGAFTDTQYF
>-|TRBJ2-1|TRBV7-9|TRBD2
TGTGCCAGCAGCTTCACTAGCGGACCCTACAATGAGCAGTTCTTC
CASSFTSGPYNEQFF
>few|TRBJ1-5|TRBV28|-
TGTGCCAGCACTCAGGAGGAGGACGGGCATAGCAATCAGCCCCAGCATTTT
CASTQEEDGHSNQPQHF
>-|TRBJ2-1|TRBV28|TRBD2
TGTGCCAGCAGTTTAGGAGTAGCGGGAGACAATGAGCAGTTCTTC
CASSLGVAGDNEQFF
>many|TRBJ2-3|TRBV7-6|TRBD2
TGTGCCAGCAGCAGAAGCGGGGGGGCTCTGGTAACAGATACGCAGTATTTT
CASSRSGGALVTDTQYF